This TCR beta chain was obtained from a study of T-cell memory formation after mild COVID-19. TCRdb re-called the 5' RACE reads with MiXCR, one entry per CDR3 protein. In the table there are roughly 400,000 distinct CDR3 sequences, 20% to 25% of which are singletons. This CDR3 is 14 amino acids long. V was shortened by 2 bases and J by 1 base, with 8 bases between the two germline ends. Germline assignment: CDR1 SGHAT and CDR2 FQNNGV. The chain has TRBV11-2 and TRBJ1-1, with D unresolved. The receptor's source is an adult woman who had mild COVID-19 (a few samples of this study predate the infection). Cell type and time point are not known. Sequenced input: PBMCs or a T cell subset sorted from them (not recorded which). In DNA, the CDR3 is TGTGCCAGCAGCTTACAATGGGAGAACACTGAAGCTTTCTTT. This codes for CASSLQWENTEAFF.